This is a list of T cell receptor beta chains from one sample in a study of PD-1 and CTLA-4 blockade in melanoma. The data were produced by immunoSEQ multiplex PCR, yet TCRdb's version contains in-frame clones alone and is incomplete. The data show about 21,000 clones, about 91% seen once. The material was CD8+ T cells from peripheral blood, obtained before anti-PD-1 treatment. These receptors were obtained from a human donor with melanoma. Both conserved end residues are part of each CDR3. Fields, in order: D gene, clone size, J gene, V gene, CDR3 DNA, CDR3 protein. A D gene is named only where the DNA matches it firmly. Not every row has a clone size; where given, it reads once, few, many or a size class.

.,once,TRBJ1-1,TRBV5-6,TGTGCCAGCAGCTTCCCAGGGTACACTGAAGCTTTCTTT,CASSFPGYTEAFF
TRBD2,.,TRBJ2-7,TRBV13,TGTGCCAGCAGTAGTCTAGCGGGGGGGTATGAGCAGTACTTC,CASSSLAGGYEQYF
TRBD1,.,TRBJ1-2,TRBV4-2,TGTGCCAGCAGCCCGGGACAGGAGGTTGGCTACACCTTC,CASSPGQEVGYTF
.,.,TRBJ2-7,TRBV27,TGTGCCAGCAGTCTCAAAGGGGCTCCCTACGAGCAGTACTTC,CASSLKGAPYEQYF
.,.,TRBJ1-6,TRBV28,TGTGCCAGCAGTTTGAGTACCAATTCACCCCTCCACTTT,CASSLSTNSPLHF
.,.,TRBJ2-5,TRBV5-1,TGCGCCAGCAGCTTGGGGTCGTGGCAGTCTCAAGAGACCCAGTACTTC,CASSLGSWQSQETQYF
.,.,TRBJ2-7,TRBV7-9,TGTGCCAGCAGCTTCCCAAGCTACGAGCAGTACTTC,CASSFPSYEQYF
TRBD1,.,TRBJ1-6,TRBV28,TGTGCCAGCAGTTTGGGACAGTCTTCACCCCTCCACTTT,CASSLGQSSPLHF
TRBD1,.,TRBJ2-1,TRBV24-1,TGTGCCACCAGGCCCGGGACAGGGTTCAACAATGAGCAGTTCTTC,CATRPGTGFNNEQFF
.,once,TRBJ1-2,TRBV2,TGTGCCAGCAGGGACACAGGGTTTTACTATGGCTACACCTTC,CASRDTGFYYGYTF
TRBD1,.,TRBJ1-1,TRBV16,TGTGCCAGCAGCCAATTGGCGGCAGGGGGCACCACTGAAGCTTTCTTT,CASSQLAAGGTTEAFF
.,.,TRBJ2-7,TRBV2,TGTGCCACAGGGCGATACAGCTCCTACGAGCAGTACTTC,CATGRYSSYEQYF
.,.,TRBJ2-5,TRBV19,TGTGCCAGTAGTATGGGCTTGCCGGGGACCCAGTACTTC,CASSMGLPGTQYF
.,.,TRBJ1-3,TRBV14,TGTGCCAGCAGCCCACTGTTGGGCTCTGGAAACACCATATATTTT,CASSPLLGSGNTIYF
TRBD1,.,TRBJ1-2,TRBV25-1,TGTGCCAGCCTGACAGGGAGGGGCTACACCTTC,CASLTGRGYTF
TRBD2,once,TRBJ2-3,TRBV6-4,TGTGCCAGCAGTGACTCCGGGGGGGGAACAGATACGCAGTATTTT,CASSDSGGGTDTQYF
.,.,TRBJ2-1,TRBV6-5,TGTGCCAGCAGTTACTCGGGGCAGAACAATGAGCAGTTCTTC,CASSYSGQNNEQFF
.,once,TRBJ2-7,TRBV10-2,TGCGCCAGCAGTGATGGGTACTACGAGCAGTACTTC,CASSDGYYEQYF
TRBD1,.,TRBJ2-5,TRBV6-2/TRBV6-3,TGTGCCAGCAGTACAGGGGCGGTAGAGACCCAGTACTTC,CASSTGAVETQYF
.,.,TRBJ2-1,TRBV30,TGTGCCTGGAGCGACGGAACCAGCTCCTACAATGAGCAGTTCTTC,CAWSDGTSSYNEQFF
.,.,TRBJ2-7,TRBV5-5,TGTGCCAGCAGCTTGTGGGCCGAGCAGTACTTC,CASSLWAEQYF
.,.,TRBJ2-2,TRBV4-3,TGCGCCAGCAGCCAAGATGCTGTTGCAGGGCACACCGGGGAGCTGTTTTTT,CASSQDAVAGHTGELFF
TRBD1,few,TRBJ1-1,TRBV6-5,TGTGCCAGCAGTTCCCTAGGGACAGGACGGAACACTGAAGCTTTCTTT,CASSSLGTGRNTEAFF
.,.,TRBJ2-5,TRBV14,TGTGCCAGCAGCCAAATGGGGAGGGAGACCCAGTACTTC,CASSQMGRETQYF
.,.,TRBJ2-1,TRBV28,TGTGCCAGCAGTTCGGGGACCGTCTACGATCGGTTCTTC,CASSSGTVYDRFF
.,.,TRBJ1-4,TRBV27,TGTGCCAGCAGTTTATCGTGGGGGCAGGGTGAGGAAAAACTGTTTTTT,CASSLSWGQGEEKLFF
TRBD1,.,TRBJ1-2,TRBV4-3,TGCGCCAGCAGCCAAGATGGGACAGAATTCCTCTATGGCTACACCTTC,CASSQDGTEFLYGYTF
.,.,TRBJ1-6,TRBV21-1,TGTGCCAGCAGCAAAGGGGAGGGGACGCCCAGTTCACCCCTCCACTTT,CASSKGEGTPSSPLHF
TRBD1,.,TRBJ2-1,TRBV7-2,TGTGCCAGCAGCTGGGACAGCCCTAGAGTTCTTTCCTACAATGAGCAGTTCTTC,CASSWDSPRVLSYNEQFF
TRBD2,.,TRBJ2-7,TRBV15,TGTGCCACCAGCAGAGATCGCGGGGGGGCCTCCGAGCAGTACTTC,CATSRDRGGASEQYF
TRBD1,.,TRBJ2-5,TRBV28,TGTGCCATAAAGGGGGCTAGCCCAGAGACCCAGTACTTC,CAIKGASPETQYF
.,.,TRBJ2-7,TRBV24-1,TGTGCCACCAGTGCAGGTTCGGGGGAGCAGTACTTC,CATSAGSGEQYF
.,once,TRBJ2-1,TRBV5-6,TGTGCCAGCAGCGAAGACACAGATGAGCAGTTCTTC,CASSEDTDEQFF
.,few,TRBJ1-3,TRBV11-2,TGTGCCAGCAGCTTAGGACAGCCTGGAAACACCATATATTTT,CASSLGQPGNTIYF
.,once,TRBJ2-6,TRBV10-2,TGCGCCAGCATCGAGGACAGAGGAGACGTCCTGACTTTC,CASIEDRGDVLTF
.,.,TRBJ2-7,TRBV4-1,TGCGCCAGCAGCCAAGTCGGGCAGCCTGGCGAGCAGTACTTC,CASSQVGQPGEQYF
.,.,TRBJ1-1,TRBV5-1,TGCGCCAGCAGCTTGAGGGCGGGAAGGGAAGCTTTCTTT,CASSLRAGREAFF
.,.,TRBJ1-1,TRBV25-1,TGTGCCAGCAGTGAATTAGGGGGGGCGGACACTGAAGCTTTCTTT,CASSELGGADTEAFF
TRBD1,.,TRBJ2-7,TRBV7-8,TGTGCCAGCACCACCGCCTGGGACAGGGGGACCTACGAGCAGTACTTC,CASTTAWDRGTYEQYF
.,.,TRBJ2-3,TRBV28,TGTGCCAGCAGTTGGGCTAGCGTTGGAGATACGCAGTATTTT,CASSWASVGDTQYF
.,.,TRBJ1-1,TRBV10-3,TGTGCCACCGTGGCGGGGTCGATGAACACTGAAGCTTTCTTT,CATVAGSMNTEAFF
.,.,TRBJ2-3,TRBV15,TGTGCCACCAGCAGAGATTCCATGGGGGCAGATACGCAGTATTTT,CATSRDSMGADTQYF
TRBD2,.,TRBJ2-7,TRBV28,TGTGCCAGCAGTTTTGCGGGGGGGTCCTACGAGCAGTACTTC,CASSFAGGSYEQYF
.,.,TRBJ2-3,TRBV29-1,TGCAGCGTTGAAGGACCTTCTTTGGGGCGGGGCAGGCCAGATACGCAGTATTTT,CSVEGPSLGRGRPDTQYF
.,.,TRBJ2-3,TRBV6-5,TGTGCCAGCACCCCTAGTGTGGTAGCAACAGATACGCAGTATTTT,CASTPSVVATDTQYF
.,once,TRBJ1-1,TRBV9,TGTGCCAGCAGCGTAGGTGGGGGTGGTACTGAAGCTTTCTTT,CASSVGGGGTEAFF